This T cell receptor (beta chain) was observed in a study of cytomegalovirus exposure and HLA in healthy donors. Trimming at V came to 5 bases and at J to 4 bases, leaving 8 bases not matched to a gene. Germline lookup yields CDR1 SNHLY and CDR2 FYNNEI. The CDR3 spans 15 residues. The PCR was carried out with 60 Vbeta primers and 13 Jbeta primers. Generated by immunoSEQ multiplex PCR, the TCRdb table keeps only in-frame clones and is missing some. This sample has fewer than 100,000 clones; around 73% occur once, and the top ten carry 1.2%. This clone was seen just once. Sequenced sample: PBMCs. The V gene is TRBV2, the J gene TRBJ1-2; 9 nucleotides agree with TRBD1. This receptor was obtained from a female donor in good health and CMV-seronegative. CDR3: CASSKDRGLTYGYTF. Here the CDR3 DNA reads TGTGCCAGCAGTAAAGACAGGGGGTTGACCTATGGCTACACCTTC.